This TCR beta chain is from a study of Graves' ophthalmopathy and Graves' hyperthyroidism. Study summary: Stable hyperthyroidism denotes an absence of ophthalmopathy throughout 18 months of follow-up. Study-level points and caveats: A majority of expanded thyroid clonotypes exceeding 0.001 frequency were likewise present in blood.

As the template, RNA transcripts were used to amplify TCR beta CDR3 regions. First-round RT-PCR employed HTBI primers, with a second-round multiplex PCR after it. A single record per CDR3 protein comes from TCRdb applying MiXCR to the multiplex PCR reads. The profile shows approximately 540,000 distinct CDR3 sequences, less than 45% of them singletons. Each hyperthyroidism patient was newly diagnosed, with under 2 months' duration, and aged 18 to 65. The diagnostic workup employed clinical symptoms, serum thyroxine, TRAb, thyroid ultrasound and orbital computed tomography. This CDR3 contains 14 residues. The germline CDR1 and CDR2 sequences are DFQATT and SNEGSKA (reference sequence). V lost 3 bases, J lost 5 bases, and 6 bases stayed unmatched. The table lists this clonotype with many counts. What it recognizes is unknown.

V gene TRBV20-1 combines with J gene TRBJ2-5; 10 nucleotides line up with TRBD2. This TCR derives from an adult man with Graves' hyperthyroidism. The sample was peripheral blood or thyroid tissue (not recorded which). The CDR3 region is CSASSGRTWETQYF. CDR3 in DNA: TGCAGTGCTAGTAGCGGGAGGACTTGGGAGACCCAGTACTTC.